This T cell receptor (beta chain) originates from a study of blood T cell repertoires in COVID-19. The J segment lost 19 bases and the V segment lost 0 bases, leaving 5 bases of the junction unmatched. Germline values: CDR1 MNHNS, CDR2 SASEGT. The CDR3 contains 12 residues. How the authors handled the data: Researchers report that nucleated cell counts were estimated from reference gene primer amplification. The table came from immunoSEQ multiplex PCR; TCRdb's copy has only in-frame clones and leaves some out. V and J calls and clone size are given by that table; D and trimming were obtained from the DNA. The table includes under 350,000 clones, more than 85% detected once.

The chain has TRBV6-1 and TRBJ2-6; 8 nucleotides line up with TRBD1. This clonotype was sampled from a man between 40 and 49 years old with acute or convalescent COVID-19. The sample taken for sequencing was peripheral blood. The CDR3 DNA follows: TGTGCCAGCAGTGAAGCGGCAGGGGGCGAAACTTTC. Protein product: CASSEAAGGETF.